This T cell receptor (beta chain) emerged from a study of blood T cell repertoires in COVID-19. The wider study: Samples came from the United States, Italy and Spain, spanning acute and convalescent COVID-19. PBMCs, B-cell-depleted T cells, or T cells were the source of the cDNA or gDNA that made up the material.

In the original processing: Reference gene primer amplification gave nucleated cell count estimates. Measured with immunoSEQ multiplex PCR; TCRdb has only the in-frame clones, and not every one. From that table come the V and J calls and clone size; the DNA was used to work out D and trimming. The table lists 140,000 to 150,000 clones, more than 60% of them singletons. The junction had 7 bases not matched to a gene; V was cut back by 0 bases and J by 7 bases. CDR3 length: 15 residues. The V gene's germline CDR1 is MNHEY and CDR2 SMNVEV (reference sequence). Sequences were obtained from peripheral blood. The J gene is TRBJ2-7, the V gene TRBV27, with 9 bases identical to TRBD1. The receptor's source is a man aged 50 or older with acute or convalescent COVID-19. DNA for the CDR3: TGTGCCAGCAGTTTATCGGGGACAGGGTTTTGGGAGCAGTACTTC. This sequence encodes CASSLSGTGFWEQYF.